Detailed here is one T cell receptor beta chain. The method was immunoSEQ multiplex PCR; TCRdb's version includes in-frame clones alone and lacks a portion of them. Counted here are about 230,000 clones, around 85% occurring once; the ten biggest clones make up 7.5% to 9%. The data originate from a study of blood T cell repertoires in COVID-19. The trim removed 6 bases at V and 3 bases at J, leaving 11 bases unmatched. Looked up from germline, CDR1 is LGHDT and CDR2 is YNNKEL (reference sequence). The CDR3 runs 16 residues. The source material was peripheral blood. The clonotype originates from a woman older than 75 with acute or convalescent COVID-19. The rearrangement joins TRBV3-1 (or the pseudogene TRBV3-2) to TRBJ2-7; 10 nucleotides line up with TRBD1. In DNA form, the CDR3 reads TGTGCCAGCAGACTCGGTACCGGGACAGGGGACTACGAGCAGTACTTC. Translated: CASRLGTGTGDYEQYF.